The next 24 T cell receptor beta chains were all read from a single sample in a study of blood T cell repertoires in COVID-19. Sequenced by immunoSEQ multiplex PCR; TCRdb stores in-frame clones only, minus some. The sample lists 200,000 to 250,000 clones, 85% to 90% seen once, with 2% to 3% in the top ten. The sample was peripheral blood. These receptors came from a man aged 25 to 45 with COVID-19, enrolled during active disease.

This chain joins TRBV5-8 and TRBJ1-1; 8 nucleotides line up with TRBD1. Germline assignment: CDR1 SGHTS and CDR2 YDEGEE. This CDR3 spans 15 amino acids. With V trimmed by 2 bases and J by 4 bases, 7 bases remained unmatched. CDR3 protein: CASSFPPGQVTEAFF. DNA of the CDR3: TGTGCCAGCAGCTTTCCACCGGGACAGGTCACTGAAGCTTTCTTT.

The chain carries TRBV5-1 and TRBJ2-1, with a possible D match to TRBD1 (5 bases). The CDR3 runs to 14 residues. Trimming removed 0 bases from V and 15 bases from J, with 19 bases in between. Germline loops: CDR1 SGHRS, CDR2 YFSETQ. DNA of the CDR3: TGCGCCAGCAGCTTGGGAGTGACAGACCGGTTGCTGTTCTTC. Protein product: CASSLGVTDRLLFF. Full variable domain (outside the CDR3, taken from reference TRBV5-1 and TRBJ2-1): KAGVTQTPRYLIKTRGQQVTLSCSPISGHRSVSWYQQTPGQGLQFLFEYFSETQRNKGNFPGRFSGRQFSNSRSEMNVSTLELGDSALYLCASSLGVTDRLLFFGPGTRLTVL.

The CDR3 loop reads CASSAQAGEADTQYF. Here the CDR3 DNA reads TGTGCCAGCAGCGCACAAGCGGGGGAGGCAGATACGCAGTATTTT. The chain has TRBV6-4 and TRBJ2-3, with 8 bases lining up with TRBD2. The V gene's germline CDR1 is MRHNA and CDR2 SNTAGT. The trim removed 6 bases at V and 4 bases at J, leaving 9 bases unmatched. The CDR3 sequence is 15 residues long.

This clone has just a few counts. The chain recombines TRBV7-9 with TRBJ1-3; D ambiguous. The CDR3 has 15 amino acids. Trimming removed 5 bases at V and 1 base at J, with 12 bases between. The germline V gene has CDR1 SEHNR and CDR2 FQNEAQ (reference sequence). CDR3 sequence (DNA): TGTGCCAGCAGCCCTGACGGACTGTCTGGAAACACCATATATTTT. It translates to CASSPDGLSGNTIYF.

The chain recombines TRBV5-6 with TRBJ2-1; TRBD1 agrees at 9 bases. Germline CDR1 is SGHDT and CDR2 is YYEEEE. Unmatched junction bases numbered 15, after V lost 3 bases and J lost 11 bases. The CDR3 is 16 amino acids. The CDR3 sequence is CASSWVPGQGSVKQFF. CDR3 sequence (DNA): TGTGCCAGCAGCTGGGTCCCAGGACAGGGGAGTGTGAAGCAGTTCTTC.

This sequence joins TRBV29-1 and TRBJ1-6, with 9 bases identical to TRBD1. Germline V gene lookup returns CDR1 SQVTM and CDR2 ANQGSEA. The CDR3 contains 13 residues. Trimming cost V 4 bases and J 9 bases; bases outside gene matches: 4. The CDR3 is CSVGDREGSPLHF. The CDR3 bases are TGCAGCGTTGGGGACAGGGAGGGTTCACCCCTCCACTTT.

The chain employs TRBV12-3 or TRBV12-4 and TRBJ2-2; D gene ambiguous. Trimming left V 6 bases short and J 5 bases short, with 7 bases between. The CDR3 loop spans 12 amino acids. CDR3 nucleotide sequence: TGTGCCAGCAGCCCCCTTACCGGGGAGCTGTTTTTT. Protein product: CASSPLTGELFF.

In this sample, this clone turned up once. The chain employs TRBV5-1 and TRBJ2-7, with D unclear. V lost 0 bases, J lost 5 bases, and 9 bases lay in between. Germline CDR1 and CDR2: SGHRS and YFSETQ. This CDR3 has 13 residues. CDR3 nucleotides: TGCGCCAGCAGCTTGGTAAGGAGCCACGAGCAGTACTTC. Protein product: CASSLVRSHEQYF.

The gene calls are TRBV4-1 and TRBJ2-7; 7 bases line up with TRBD2. J was trimmed by 0 bases and V by 1 base; bases with no gene match: 6. Germline V gene sequence: CDR1 MGHRA, CDR2 YSYEKL. The CDR3 consists of 16 residues. The CDR3 region is CASSQGPAGSSYEQYF. Here the CDR3 DNA reads TGCGCCAGCAGCCAAGGGCCAGCGGGAAGCTCCTACGAGCAGTACTTC.

J is TRBJ1-1 and V is TRBV3-1 (or the pseudogene TRBV3-2); maybe TRBD1 (6 bases). V was cut by 4 bases and J by 1 base, with 7 bases left in between. This CDR3 has 13 residues. Germline V lookup: CDR1 LGHDT, CDR2 YNNKEL (reference sequence). The chain's CDR3 is CASSPTGNTEAFF. CDR3 nucleotides: TGTGCCAGCAGCCCGACAGGGAACACTGAAGCTTTCTTT.

This chain uses TRBV6-5 with TRBJ2-6, with 7 bases aligning to TRBD2. CDR1 MNHEY and CDR2 SVGAGI come from the germline V gene. With 7 bases clipped from V and 4 bases from J, the junction kept 7 bases outside the gene matches. The CDR3 spans 15 residues. CDR3 sequence: CASNTGGSGANVLTF. The CDR3 coding sequence is TGTGCCAGCAACACGGGGGGATCCGGGGCCAACGTCCTGACTTTC.

V is TRBV7-2 and J is TRBJ1-1; D gene ambiguous. Germline V lookup: CDR1 SGHTA, CDR2 FQGNSA. Trimming pared 0 bases from V and 0 bases from J, leaving 8 bases between. This CDR3 is built from 15 residues. The CDR3: CASSLARGMNTEAFF. Written as DNA, the CDR3 is TGTGCCAGCAGCTTAGCGCGTGGTATGAACACTGAAGCTTTCTTT.

V and J are TRBV10-3 and TRBJ1-1; the D gene is possibly TRBD1 (6 bases). CDR3 length: 14 residues. V was clipped by 3 bases and J by 1 base, with 9 bases between them. Per the germline V gene, CDR1 is ENHRY and CDR2 is SYGVKD. The CDR3 DNA sequence: TGTGCCATCAGTGAAGGGGGAAGGAACACTGAAGCTTTCTTT. Translating it yields CAISEGGRNTEAFF.

The chain combines TRBV10-3 with TRBJ1-6; D is unresolved. V lost 2 bases and J lost 0, with 5 bases in between. The CDR3 spans 15 residues. Germline CDR1 ENHRY, CDR2 SYGVKD. The CDR3 loop is CAISEGSSYNSPLHF. The CDR3 DNA follows: TGTGCCATCAGTGAGGGGAGCTCCTATAATTCACCCCTCCACTTT.

The CDR3 DNA reads as TGTGCCAGCAGCGTGAGTGGCGGGCCGGGTTACGAGCAGTACTTC. Translation gives CASSVSGGPGYEQYF. V and J are TRBV9 and TRBJ2-7; a possible D gene is TRBD2 (5 bases). CDR1 and CDR2 (germline): SGDLS, YYNGEE. V was clipped by 2 bases and J by 4 bases, with 16 bases between them. The CDR3 totals 15 residues.

CDR3 sequence (DNA): TGCAGCGTCGTCGGGACAGGGATTATCTACGAGCAGTACTTC. Its protein product is CSVVGTGIIYEQYF. The rearrangement joins TRBV29-1 to TRBJ2-7, with 9 bases matching TRBD1. Germline V gene lookup returns CDR1 SQVTM and CDR2 ANQGSEA. This CDR3 is built from 14 residues. Trimming took 6 bases from V and 3 from J; bases not matched to a gene: 9.

This clone appeared a single time. The chain is built from TRBV7-3 and TRBJ1-3; D ambiguous. Per germline, CDR1 SGHTA and CDR2 FQGTGA. V gave up 8 bases and J gave up 0 bases, with 8 bases separating them. The CDR3 is made up of 13 amino acids. CDR3 in amino acids: CASGPHSGNTIYF. The DNA for the CDR3 is TGTGCCAGCGGCCCCCACTCTGGAAACACCATATATTTT.

The rearrangement links TRBV7-8 to TRBJ1-2; D may be TRBD1 (5 bases). The CDR3 sequence is 15 residues long. Germline V CDR1 and CDR2: SGHVS, FQNEAQ. V was shortened by 1 base and J by 1 base, with 10 bases between the two germline ends. The CDR3 loop reads CASSLGSGVNYGYTF. Written as DNA, the CDR3 is TGTGCCAGCAGCTTAGGGTCGGGGGTTAACTATGGCTACACCTTC.

The V call is TRBV7-2, the J call TRBJ1-5; perhaps TRBD1 as D (5 bases). CDR1 and CDR2 (germline): SGHTA, FQGNSA. Trimming shortened V by 6 bases and J by 3 bases, and 12 bases separated the two germline ends. The CDR3 extends over 14 amino acids. The CDR3 DNA is TGTGCCAGCAGTCCACAGGAGAACAATCAGCCCCAGCATTTT. Translating it yields CASSPQENNQPQHF.

The V and J genes are TRBV7-3 and TRBJ1-1; possibly TRBD1 for D (6 bases). V gave up 5 bases and J gave up 4 bases, with 14 bases separating them. The CDR3 length is 14 residues. Germline V gene sequence: CDR1 SGHTA, CDR2 FQGTGA. CDR3 sequence: CASSPGGAATEAFF. The CDR3 DNA reads TGTGCCAGCAGCCCTGGGGGGGCGGCCACTGAAGCTTTCTTT.

The V gene is TRBV7-2, the J gene TRBJ2-3; TRBD2 agrees at 11 bases. From germline, CDR1 is SGHTA and CDR2 FQGNSA. V gave up 4 bases and J gave up 2 bases; unmatched junction bases: 8. The CDR3 has 17 residues. The CDR3 sequence is CASSSTRLAGPTDTQYF. The CDR3 DNA follows: TGTGCCAGCAGCTCAACCCGACTAGCGGGGCCCACAGATACGCAGTATTTT.

The V gene is TRBV24-1, the J gene TRBJ1-5; TRBD1 matches 10 bases. This CDR3 comprises 17 residues. Losses at the gene ends were 2 bases for V and 5 bases for J; bases not matched to a gene: 8. The V gene's germline CDR1 is KGHDR and CDR2 SFDVKD. This CDR3 reads CATSDSRTGGNYQPQHF. The CDR3 coding sequence is TGTGCCACCAGTGATTCCCGGACAGGGGGAAACTATCAGCCCCAGCATTTT.

V gene TRBV5-1 combines with J gene TRBJ2-1, with 12 bases lining up with TRBD1. The CDR3 length is 16 residues. V lost 4 bases and J lost 5; bases outside the gene matches: 7. Germline V lookup: CDR1 SGHRS, CDR2 YFSETQ. CDR3 DNA: TGCGCCAGCAGCGGTGGGACAGGGGGCCCCCACAATGAGCAGTTCTTC. This encodes CASSGGTGGPHNEQFF.

Remarks on this clone: One end of the junction does not line up with germline, which may come from a read error. The same CDR3 arises from other DNA sequences in this sample as well. The chain uses TRBV30 and TRBJ2-6; 9 bases fit TRBD1. The CDR3 covers 16 residues. Germline V gene data show CDR1 as GTSNPN and CDR2 as SVGIG (reference sequence). CDR3 bases: TGTGCCTGGAGACAGGGGGCGGTTTCTGGGGCCAACGTCCTGACCTTC. Its protein is CAWRQGAVSGANVLTF.